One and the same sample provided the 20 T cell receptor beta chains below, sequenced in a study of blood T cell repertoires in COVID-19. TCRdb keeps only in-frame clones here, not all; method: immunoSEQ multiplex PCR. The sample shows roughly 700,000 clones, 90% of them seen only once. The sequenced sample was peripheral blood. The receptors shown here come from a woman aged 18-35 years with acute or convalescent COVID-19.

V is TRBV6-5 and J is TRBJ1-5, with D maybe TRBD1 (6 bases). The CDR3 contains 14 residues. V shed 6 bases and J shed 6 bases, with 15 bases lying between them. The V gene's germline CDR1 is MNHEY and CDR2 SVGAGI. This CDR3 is CASRATGRGQPQHF. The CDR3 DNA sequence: TGTGCCAGCAGGGCTACAGGGAGAGGTCAGCCCCAGCATTTT.

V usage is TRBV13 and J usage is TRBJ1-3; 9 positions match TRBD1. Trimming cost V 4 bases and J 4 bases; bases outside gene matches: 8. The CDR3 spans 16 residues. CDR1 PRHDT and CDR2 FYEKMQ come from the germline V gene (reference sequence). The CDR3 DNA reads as TGTGCCAGCAGCTCCAACAGGGGGCGCCGGGGAAACACCATATATTTT. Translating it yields CASSSNRGRRGNTIYF.

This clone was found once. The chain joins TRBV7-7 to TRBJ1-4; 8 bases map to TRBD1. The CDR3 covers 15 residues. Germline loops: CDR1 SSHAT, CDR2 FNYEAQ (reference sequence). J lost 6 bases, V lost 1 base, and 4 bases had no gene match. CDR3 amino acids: CASSLGTGGDEKLFF. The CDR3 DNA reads TGTGCCAGCAGCTTAGGAACAGGGGGTGATGAAAAACTGTTTTTT.

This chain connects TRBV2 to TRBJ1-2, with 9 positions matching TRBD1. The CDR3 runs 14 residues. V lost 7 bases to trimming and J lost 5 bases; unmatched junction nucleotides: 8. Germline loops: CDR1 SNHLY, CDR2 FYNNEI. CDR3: CASKLDRGTYGYTF. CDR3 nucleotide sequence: TGTGCCAGCAAGTTAGACAGGGGGACATATGGCTACACCTTC.

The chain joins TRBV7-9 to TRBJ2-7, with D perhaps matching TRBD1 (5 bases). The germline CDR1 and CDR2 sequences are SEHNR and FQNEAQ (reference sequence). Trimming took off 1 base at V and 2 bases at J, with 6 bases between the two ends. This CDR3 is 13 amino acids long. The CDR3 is CASSLVDTYEQYF. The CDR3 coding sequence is TGTGCCAGCAGCTTAGTGGACACCTACGAGCAGTACTTC.

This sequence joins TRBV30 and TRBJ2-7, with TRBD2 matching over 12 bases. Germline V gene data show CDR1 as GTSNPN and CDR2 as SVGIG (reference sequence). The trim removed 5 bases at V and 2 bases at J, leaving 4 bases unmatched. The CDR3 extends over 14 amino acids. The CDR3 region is CAWGTSGGPYEQYF. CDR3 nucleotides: TGTGCCTGGGGAACTAGCGGGGGGCCCTACGAGCAGTACTTC.

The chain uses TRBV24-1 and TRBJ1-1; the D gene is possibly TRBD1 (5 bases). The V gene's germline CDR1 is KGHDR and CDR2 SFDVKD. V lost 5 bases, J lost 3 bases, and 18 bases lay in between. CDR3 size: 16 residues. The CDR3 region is CATSGEGREADTEAFF. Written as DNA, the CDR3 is TGTGCCACCAGTGGGGAGGGCAGGGAGGCGGACACTGAAGCTTTCTTT.

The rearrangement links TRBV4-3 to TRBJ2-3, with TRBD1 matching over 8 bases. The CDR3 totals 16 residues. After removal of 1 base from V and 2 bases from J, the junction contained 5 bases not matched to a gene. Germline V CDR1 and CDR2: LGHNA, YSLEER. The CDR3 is CASSQATGGTTDTQYF. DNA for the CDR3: TGCGCCAGCAGCCAAGCCACAGGGGGAACCACAGATACGCAGTATTTT.

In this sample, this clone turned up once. CDR3 amino acids: CASIGTGGVMNTEAFF. DNA for the CDR3: TGTGCCAGTATAGGGACAGGGGGGGTCATGAACACTGAAGCTTTCTTT. The V and J genes are TRBV19 and TRBJ1-1, with 11 bases fitting TRBD1. The CDR3 spans 16 residues. Trimming at V came to 7 bases and at J to 0 bases, leaving 7 bases not matched to a gene. The germline gives CDR1 LNHDA, CDR2 SQIVND (reference sequence).

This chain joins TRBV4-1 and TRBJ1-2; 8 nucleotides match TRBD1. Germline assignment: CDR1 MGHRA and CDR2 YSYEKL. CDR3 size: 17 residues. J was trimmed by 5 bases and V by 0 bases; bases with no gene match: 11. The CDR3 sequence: CASSQDPGGRGGYGYTF. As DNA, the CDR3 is TGCGCCAGCAGCCAAGACCCAGGGGGCAGGGGAGGATATGGCTACACCTTC.

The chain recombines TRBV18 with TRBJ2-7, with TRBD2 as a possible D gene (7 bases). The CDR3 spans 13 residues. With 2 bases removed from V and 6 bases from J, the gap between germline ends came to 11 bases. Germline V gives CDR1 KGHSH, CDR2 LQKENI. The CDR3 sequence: CASSPKGGSEQYF. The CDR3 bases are TGTGCCAGCTCACCAAAGGGGGGGAGCGAGCAGTACTTC.

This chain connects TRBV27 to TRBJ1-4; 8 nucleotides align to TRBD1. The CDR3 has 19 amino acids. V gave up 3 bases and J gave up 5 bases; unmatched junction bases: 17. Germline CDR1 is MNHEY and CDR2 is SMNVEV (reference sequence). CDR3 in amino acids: CASSFHRGSRKPSNEKLFF. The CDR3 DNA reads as TGTGCCAGCAGTTTCCACAGGGGGAGCAGGAAGCCATCGAATGAAAAACTGTTTTTT.

The CDR3 sequence: CASRGILSGYEQYF. Here the CDR3 DNA reads TGTGCCAGTCGCGGGATCCTTAGCGGGTACGAGCAGTACTTC. The J gene is TRBJ2-7, the V gene TRBV6-5, with 7 positions matching TRBD2. The CDR3 has 14 residues. The germline V gene encodes CDR1 MNHEY and CDR2 SVGAGI. V was clipped by 9 bases and J by 4 bases; unmatched bases: 12.

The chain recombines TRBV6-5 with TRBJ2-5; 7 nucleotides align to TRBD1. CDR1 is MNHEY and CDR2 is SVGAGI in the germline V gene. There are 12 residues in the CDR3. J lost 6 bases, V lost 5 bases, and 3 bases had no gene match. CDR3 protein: CASSTGAKTQYF. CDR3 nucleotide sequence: TGTGCCAGCAGTACAGGGGCAAAGACCCAGTACTTC.

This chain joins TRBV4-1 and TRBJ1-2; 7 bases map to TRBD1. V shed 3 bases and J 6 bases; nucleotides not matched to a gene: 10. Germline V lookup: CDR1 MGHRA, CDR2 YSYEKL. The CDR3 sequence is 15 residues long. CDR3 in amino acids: CASSHGGGDSNGYTF. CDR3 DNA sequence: TGCGCCAGCAGCCACGGAGGTGGGGACAGTAATGGCTACACCTTC.

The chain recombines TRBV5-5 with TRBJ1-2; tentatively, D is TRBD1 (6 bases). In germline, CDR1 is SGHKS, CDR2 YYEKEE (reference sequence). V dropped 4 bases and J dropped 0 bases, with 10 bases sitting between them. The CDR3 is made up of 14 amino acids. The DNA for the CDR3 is TGTGCCAGCAGCCACGACAGGACTAACTATGGCTACACCTTC. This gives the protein CASSHDRTNYGYTF.

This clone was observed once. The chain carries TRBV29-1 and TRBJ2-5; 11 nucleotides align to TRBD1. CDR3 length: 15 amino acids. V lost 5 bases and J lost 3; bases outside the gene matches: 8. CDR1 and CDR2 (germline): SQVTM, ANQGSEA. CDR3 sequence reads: CSVYRPGQGEETQYF. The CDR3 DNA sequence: TGCAGCGTTTATCGACCGGGACAGGGGGAAGAGACCCAGTACTTC.

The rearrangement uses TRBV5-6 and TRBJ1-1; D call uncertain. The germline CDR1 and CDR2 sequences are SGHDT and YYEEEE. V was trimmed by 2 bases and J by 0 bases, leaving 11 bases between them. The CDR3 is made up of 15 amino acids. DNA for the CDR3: TGTGCCAGCAGCTTTGACTATTACATGAACACTGAAGCTTTCTTT. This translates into CASSFDYYMNTEAFF.

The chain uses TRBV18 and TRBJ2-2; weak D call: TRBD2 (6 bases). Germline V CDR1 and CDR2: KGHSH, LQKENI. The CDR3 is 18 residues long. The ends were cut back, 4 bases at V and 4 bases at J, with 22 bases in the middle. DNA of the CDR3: TGTGCCAGCTCACGTTCGAAAAAACCGCGGGGAGGCACCGGGGAGCTGTTTTTT. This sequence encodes CASSRSKKPRGGTGELFF.

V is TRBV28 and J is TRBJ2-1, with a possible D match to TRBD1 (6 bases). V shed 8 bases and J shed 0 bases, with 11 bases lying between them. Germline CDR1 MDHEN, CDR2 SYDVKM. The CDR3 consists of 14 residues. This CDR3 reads CASWGTRSYNEQFF. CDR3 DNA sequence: TGTGCCAGCTGGGGGACACGCTCCTACAATGAGCAGTTCTTC.